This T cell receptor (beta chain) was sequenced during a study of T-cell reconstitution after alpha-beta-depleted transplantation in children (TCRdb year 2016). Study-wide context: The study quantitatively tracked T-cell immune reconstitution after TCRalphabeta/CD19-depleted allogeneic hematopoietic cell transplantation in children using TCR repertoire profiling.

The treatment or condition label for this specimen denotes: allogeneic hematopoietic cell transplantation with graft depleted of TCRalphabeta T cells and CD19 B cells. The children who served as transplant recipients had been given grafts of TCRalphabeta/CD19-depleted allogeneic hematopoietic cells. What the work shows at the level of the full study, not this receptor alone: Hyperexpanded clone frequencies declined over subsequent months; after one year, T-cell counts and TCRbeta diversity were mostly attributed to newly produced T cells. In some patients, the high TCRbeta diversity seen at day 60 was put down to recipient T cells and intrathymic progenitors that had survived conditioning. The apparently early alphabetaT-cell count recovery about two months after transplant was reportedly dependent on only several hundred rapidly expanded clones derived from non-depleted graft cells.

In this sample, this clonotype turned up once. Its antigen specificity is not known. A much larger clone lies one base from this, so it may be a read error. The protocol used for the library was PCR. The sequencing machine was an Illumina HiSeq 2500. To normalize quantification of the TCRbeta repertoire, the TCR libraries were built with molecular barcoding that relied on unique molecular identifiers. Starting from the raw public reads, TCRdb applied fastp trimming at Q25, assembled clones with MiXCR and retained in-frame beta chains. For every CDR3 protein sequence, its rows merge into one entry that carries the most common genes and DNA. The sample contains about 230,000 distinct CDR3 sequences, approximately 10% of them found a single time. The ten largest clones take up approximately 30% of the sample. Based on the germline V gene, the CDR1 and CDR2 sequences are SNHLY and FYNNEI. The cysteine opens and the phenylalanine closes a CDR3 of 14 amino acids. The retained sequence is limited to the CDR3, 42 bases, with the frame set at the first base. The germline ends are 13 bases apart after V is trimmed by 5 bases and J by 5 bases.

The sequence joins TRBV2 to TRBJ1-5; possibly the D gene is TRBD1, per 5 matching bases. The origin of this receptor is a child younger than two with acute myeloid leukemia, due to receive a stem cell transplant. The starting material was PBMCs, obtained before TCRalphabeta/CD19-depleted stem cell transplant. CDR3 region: CASSFREDDQPQHF. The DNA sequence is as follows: TGTGCCAGCAGTTTCAGGGAAGACGATCAGCCCCAGCATTTT.